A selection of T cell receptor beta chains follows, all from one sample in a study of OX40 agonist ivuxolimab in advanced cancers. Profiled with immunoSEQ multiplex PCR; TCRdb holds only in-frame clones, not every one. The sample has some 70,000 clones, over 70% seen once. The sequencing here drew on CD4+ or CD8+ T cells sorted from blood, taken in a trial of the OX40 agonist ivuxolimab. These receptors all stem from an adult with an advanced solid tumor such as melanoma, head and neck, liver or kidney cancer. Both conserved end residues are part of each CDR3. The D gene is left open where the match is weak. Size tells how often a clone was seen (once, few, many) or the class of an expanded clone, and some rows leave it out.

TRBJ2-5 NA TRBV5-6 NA CASSLQSGLETQYF TGTGCCAGCAGCCTCCAGAGTGGGTTGGAGACCCAGTACTTC
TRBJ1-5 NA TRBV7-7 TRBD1 CASSSLHRGPNQPQHF TGTGCCAGCAGCTCCTTACACAGGGGGCCGAATCAGCCCCAGCATTTT
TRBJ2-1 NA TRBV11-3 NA CASSSAPRNEQFF TGTGCCAGCAGCTCCGCACCTCGAAATGAGCAGTTCTTC
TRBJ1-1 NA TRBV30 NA CAWSTWENTEAFF TGTGCCTGGAGTACCTGGGAGAACACTGAAGCTTTCTTT
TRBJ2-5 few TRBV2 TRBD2 CASSVAGGKETQYF TGTGCCAGCAGTGTAGCGGGGGGGAAAGAGACCCAGTACTTC
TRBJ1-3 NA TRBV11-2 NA CASSLRRMSSGNTIYF TGTGCCAGCAGCTTAAGGCGGATGAGCTCTGGAAACACCATATATTTT
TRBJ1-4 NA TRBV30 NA CAWSGGAGEKLFF TGTGCCTGGAGTGGGGGGGCTGGCGAAAAACTGTTTTTT
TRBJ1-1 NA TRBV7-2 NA CASSFSLNPEAFF TGTGCCAGCAGCTTTAGCCTTAACCCTGAAGCTTTCTTT
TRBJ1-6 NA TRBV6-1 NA CAIRGGGSGSPLHF TGTGCCATCCGGGGAGGGGGTAGCGGTTCACCCCTCCACTTT
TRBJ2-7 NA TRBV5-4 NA CASSLGYEQYF TGTGCCAGCAGCTTGGGATACGAGCAGTACTTC
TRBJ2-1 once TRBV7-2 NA CASSSDRIRQFF TGTGCCAGCAGCTCGGACCGAATCAGGCAGTTCTTC
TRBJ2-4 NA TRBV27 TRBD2 CASRTSSGGHRGIQYF TGTGCCAGCAGGACCTCTAGCGGGGGCCATCGAGGCATTCAGTACTTC
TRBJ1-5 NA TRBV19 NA CASSRGGPSYQPQHF TGTGCCAGCTCTAGGGGGGGGCCGAGCTATCAGCCCCAGCATTTT
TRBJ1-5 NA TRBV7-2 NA CASSLVGGDQPQHF TGTGCCAGCAGCTTAGTAGGGGGAGATCAGCCCCAGCATTTT
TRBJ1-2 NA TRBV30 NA CAWSRHSYTF TGTGCCTGGAGTCGGCACAGCTACACCTTC
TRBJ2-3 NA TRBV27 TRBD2 CASSFLGTSLESYTDTQYF TGTGCCAGCAGTTTTTTGGGGACTAGCCTGGAAAGTTACACAGATACGCAGTATTTT
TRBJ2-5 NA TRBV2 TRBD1 CASSGDRGRQETQYF TGTGCCAGCAGTGGGGACAGGGGACGCCAAGAGACCCAGTACTTC
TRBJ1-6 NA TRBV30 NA CAWSVLRLSPLHF TGTGCCTGGAGTGTACTTCGTCTTTCACCCCTCCACTTT
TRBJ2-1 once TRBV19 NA CASSTPRGTYNEQFF TGTGCCAGTAGTACCCCCCGGGGCACGTACAATGAGCAGTTCTTC
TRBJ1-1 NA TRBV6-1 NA CASLSPFLTEAFF TGTGCCAGCCTATCACCGTTTCTCACTGAAGCTTTCTTT
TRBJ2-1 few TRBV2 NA CASSENFSSYNEQFF TGTGCCAGCAGTGAGAACTTTAGCTCCTACAATGAGCAGTTCTTC
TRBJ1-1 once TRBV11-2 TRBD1 CASRNQGAAFF TGTGCCAGCAGGAACCAGGGGGCGGCTTTCTTT
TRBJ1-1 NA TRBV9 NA CASSVGGGSIINTEAFF TGTGCCAGCAGCGTAGGAGGTGGCTCAATTATTAACACTGAAGCTTTCTTT
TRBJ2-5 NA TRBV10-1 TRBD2 CASSESGLAGGKYEQTQYF TGCGCCAGCAGTGAGTCGGGACTAGCGGGGGGCAAGTACGAACAGACCCAGTACTTC
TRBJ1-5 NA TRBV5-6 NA CASSLVPGGSNQPQHF TGTGCCAGCAGCTTGGTTCCGGGAGGAAGCAATCAGCCCCAGCATTTT
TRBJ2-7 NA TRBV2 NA CASRGDRNSYEQYF TGTGCCAGCAGGGGAGACAGGAACTCCTACGAGCAGTACTTC
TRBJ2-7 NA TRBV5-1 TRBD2 CASSHGAGGSSYEQYF TGCGCCAGCAGCCACGGGGCGGGGGGTAGCTCCTACGAGCAGTACTTC
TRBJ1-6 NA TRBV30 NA CAWREGAGTLLNSPLHF TGTGCCTGGAGAGAAGGGGCCGGAACCCTACTCAATTCACCCCTCCACTTT
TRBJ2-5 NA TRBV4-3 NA CASSQESGGTETQYF TGCGCCAGCAGCCAAGAATCGGGGGGCACAGAGACCCAGTACTTC
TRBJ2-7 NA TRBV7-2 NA CASSAGGARAYEQYF TGTGCCAGCAGCGCCGGCGGAGCTAGGGCCTACGAGCAGTACTTC
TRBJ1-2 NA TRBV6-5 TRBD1 CASRPDRSRSYGYTF TGTGCCAGCAGGCCGGACAGGTCCCGATCCTATGGCTACACCTTC
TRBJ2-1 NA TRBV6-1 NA CASSDQYGGGHEQFF TGTGCCAGCAGTGATCAGTACGGGGGAGGTCATGAGCAGTTCTTC
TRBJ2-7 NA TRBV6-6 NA CASSSLTNEQYF TGTGCCAGCAGTTCCCTTACAAACGAGCAGTACTTC
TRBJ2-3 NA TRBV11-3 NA CASSLGGFAAQRSSDTQYF TGTGCCAGCAGCTTAGGGGGGTTTGCGGCCCAGAGATCTTCGGATACGCAGTATTTT
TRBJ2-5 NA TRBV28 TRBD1 CASSGQGKGETQYF TGTGCCAGCAGCGGACAGGGAAAGGGGGAGACCCAGTACTTC
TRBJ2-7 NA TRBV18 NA CASSPVSYEQYF TGTGCCAGCTCACCAGTCTCCTACGAGCAGTACTTC
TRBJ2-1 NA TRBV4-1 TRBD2 CASSLRSGGDYNEQFF TGCGCCAGCAGCCTACGAAGCGGGGGGGATTACAATGAGCAGTTCTTC
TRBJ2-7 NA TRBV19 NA CASSIRSSKRSSYEQYF TGTGCCAGTAGTATAAGGTCGTCAAAACGGAGCTCCTACGAGCAGTACTTC
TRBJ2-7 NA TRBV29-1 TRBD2 CSVVIGRGPYYEQYF TGCAGCGTTGTTATCGGGAGGGGACCGTACTACGAGCAGTACTTC
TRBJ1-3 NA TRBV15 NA CATSRDRGRSSGNTIYF TGTGCCACCAGCAGAGACAGGGGCCGGAGCTCTGGAAACACCATATATTTT
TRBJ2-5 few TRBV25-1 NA CASTASLQYF TGTGCCAGCACCGCTAGTTTACAGTACTTC
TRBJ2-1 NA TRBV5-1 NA CASSYPGRNNEQFF TGCGCCAGCAGCTACCCCGGGCGCAACAATGAGCAGTTCTTC
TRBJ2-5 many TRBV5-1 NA CASRVQETQYF TGCGCCAGCAGGGTTCAAGAGACCCAGTACTTC
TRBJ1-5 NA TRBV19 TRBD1 CASSGTGNQPQHF TGTGCCAGTAGCGGGACAGGCAATCAGCCCCAGCATTTT
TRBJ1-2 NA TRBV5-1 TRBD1 CASSGLGQGNGYTF TGCGCCAGCAGCGGCCTAGGACAGGGTAACGGCTACACCTTC
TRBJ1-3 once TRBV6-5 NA CASRGAGWSGNTIYF TGTGCCAGCAGAGGAGCAGGGTGGTCTGGAAACACCATATATTTT